This is a list of T cell receptor beta chains from one sample in a study of blood T cell repertoires in COVID-19. The repertoire was sequenced with immunoSEQ multiplex PCR; TCRdb's copy has only in-frame clones and lacks some. This table has about 210,000 clones, 80% to 90% appearing once. Sequences were obtained from peripheral blood. These receptors all come from a woman in her forties with active or convalescent COVID-19. CDR3s include the opening cysteine and the closing phenylalanine or tryptophan. Fields, in order: J gene, D gene, V gene, clone size, CDR3 length, CDR3 DNA, CDR3 protein. D genes are given only for firm matches. For some rows the clone size is stated as once, few or many, or as a class when expanded; others skip it.

>TRBJ2-2|.|TRBV9|.|15
TGTGCCAGCAGCGGACTAGTCTTAACCCCCGGGGAGCTGTTTTTT
CASSGLVLTPGELFF
>TRBJ1-1|.|TRBV6-5|.|15
TGTGCCAGCTTGGAAAGGAGGGCTCGGCAGACTGAAGCTTTCTTT
CASLERRARQTEAFF
>TRBJ2-7|.|TRBV15|few|16
TGTGCCACCAGCAGGGGTCTTGGGCCTTTCTCCTACGAGCAGTACTTC
CATSRGLGPFSYEQYF
>TRBJ2-3|.|TRBV5-6|.|12
TGTGCCAGCACCATCCAGGCGGATACGCAGTATTTT
CASTIQADTQYF
>TRBJ1-3|.|TRBV10-3|.|16
TGTGCCCCCCCGCCGGGTCTTGTTTACTCTGGAAACACCATATATTTT
CAPPPGLVYSGNTIYF
>TRBJ2-1|TRBD2|TRBV7-9|once|16
TGTGCCAGCAGCCCCGGGACTAGCGGGAGAGGCGATGAGCAGTTCTTC
CASSPGTSGRGDEQFF
>TRBJ1-1|.|TRBV9|.|15
TGTGCCAGCAGCGTAGACGGAGGACCGAACACTGAAGCTTTCTTT
CASSVDGGPNTEAFF
>TRBJ1-6|TRBD1|TRBV7-9|.|17
TGTGCCAGCAGCCCTACCTCTCGACAGGGGGCTAATTCACCCCTCCACTTT
CASSPTSRQGANSPLHF
>TRBJ2-5|.|TRBV3-1/TRBV3-2|.|14
TGTGCCAGCTCTCGAGAAGGCGGAGAAGAGACCCAGTACTTC
CASSREGGEETQYF
>TRBJ2-3|TRBD2|TRBV30|.|15
TGTGCCTGGGGAGCGGGGGGGCAAAGCACAGATACGCAGTATTTT
CAWGAGGQSTDTQYF
>TRBJ2-2|.|TRBV30|.|15
TGTGCCTGGAGTACACTAGCCCCGAGCACCGGGGAGCTGTTTTTT
CAWSTLAPSTGELFF
>TRBJ1-1|.|TRBV11-1|.|16
TGTGCCAGCAGAGGACAGACCTCAATTCCGAACACTGAAGCTTTCTTT
CASRGQTSIPNTEAFF
>TRBJ2-3|TRBD2|TRBV7-9|.|14
TGTGCCAGCAGCTCCCGAGGGAGGGTAGATACGCAGTATTTT
CASSSRGRVDTQYF
>TRBJ1-5|TRBD1|TRBV5-3|.|15
TGTGCCAGAAGCTGGACGGACAGGGGATATCAGCCCCAGCATTTT
CARSWTDRGYQPQHF
>TRBJ2-1|.|TRBV30|.|18
TGTGCCTGGAACTTACGTAGTAGAGGAGGGGACGCAAACAATGAGCAGTTCTTC
CAWNLRSRGGDANNEQFF
>TRBJ1-1|TRBD1|TRBV12-3/TRBV12-4|.|13
TGTGCCATCGTAGGGGGCGAGGGCACTGAAGCTTTCTTT
CAIVGGEGTEAFF
>TRBJ2-7|.|TRBV6-6|.|15
TGTGCCAGCAGTTACGGAGGTCATTCCTCCTACGAGCAGTACTTC
CASSYGGHSSYEQYF
>TRBJ1-1|TRBD1|TRBV3-1/TRBV3-2|.|14
TGTGCCAGCAGCCGAGGGGGCTTGAACACTGAAGCTTTCTTT
CASSRGGLNTEAFF
>TRBJ1-2|TRBD1|TRBV5-4|.|12
TGTGCCAGCAGTTCGGACAGGGACGGCTACACCTTC
CASSSDRDGYTF
>TRBJ2-2|TRBD1|TRBV28|once|15
TGTGCCAGCAGTCCCGGGACAGGGGGCACCGGGGAGCTGTTTTTT
CASSPGTGGTGELFF
>TRBJ2-1|.|TRBV24-1|.|15
TGTGCCACCGCAACCAGGGTTGCCATCCACAATGAGCAGTTCTTC
CATATRVAIHNEQFF
>TRBJ2-4|TRBD2|TRBV10-3|.|16
TGTGCCATCAGTGATAGCGGGACGGTAGCCAAAAACATTCAGTACTTC
CAISDSGTVAKNIQYF
>TRBJ2-1|.|TRBV7-9|.|15
TGTGCCAGCAGCTTACGGGACACCCAATACAATGAGCAGTTCTTC
CASSLRDTQYNEQFF
>TRBJ1-1|.|TRBV10-2|.|13
TGCGCCAGCTTAATGGACAGCAACACTGAAGCTTTCTTT
CASLMDSNTEAFF
>TRBJ1-2|.|TRBV5-1|.|15
TGCGCCAGCAGCGCAACCAGGGGAACCCAGGGAGGCTACACCTTC
CASSATRGTQGGYTF
>TRBJ1-1|TRBD1|TRBV10-3|.|14
TGTGCCATCGCAGGGGGTCTTGCGAACACTGAAGCTTTCTTT
CAIAGGLANTEAFF
>TRBJ1-2|.|TRBV11-3|.|15
TGTGCCAGCAGCCCTCGGTTTCAAAGGGGAGGCGGCTACACCTTC
CASSPRFQRGGGYTF
>TRBJ1-6|.|TRBV15|once|17
TGTGCCACCAGCGGGCAGACAGGTCTAGGTTATAATTCACCCCTCCACTTT
CATSGQTGLGYNSPLHF
>TRBJ1-6|.|TRBV6-2/TRBV6-3|.|16
TGTGCCAGCAGCCAACTGCGGGCTGTTTATAATTCACCCCTCCACTTT
CASSQLRAVYNSPLHF
>TRBJ2-5|.|TRBV7-2|.|15
TGTGCCAGCAGATCCGGCGGGACCCTCCAAGAGACCCAGTACTTC
CASRSGGTLQETQYF
>TRBJ2-2|.|TRBV5-1|.|16
TGCGCCAGCAGCCCCGACAGCATCGCGAACACCGGGGAGCTGTTTTTT
CASSPDSIANTGELFF
>TRBJ2-1|TRBD2|TRBV10-1|once|17
TGCGCCAGCAGTCCCGGGACTAGCGGGAGTTCCGACAATGAGCAGTTCTTC
CASSPGTSGSSDNEQFF
>TRBJ2-1|.|TRBV24-1|.|13
TGTGCCACCAGTGATACGGGAATCTATGAGCAGTTCTTC
CATSDTGIYEQFF
>TRBJ1-1|.|TRBV24-1|.|12
TGTGCCACCAGTGATTTGTTGGGGGCAGCTTTCTTT
CATSDLLGAAFF
>TRBJ1-1|.|TRBV4-1|.|14
TGCGCCAGCAGCCAGCCGGTACTGAACACTGAAGCTTTCTTT
CASSQPVLNTEAFF